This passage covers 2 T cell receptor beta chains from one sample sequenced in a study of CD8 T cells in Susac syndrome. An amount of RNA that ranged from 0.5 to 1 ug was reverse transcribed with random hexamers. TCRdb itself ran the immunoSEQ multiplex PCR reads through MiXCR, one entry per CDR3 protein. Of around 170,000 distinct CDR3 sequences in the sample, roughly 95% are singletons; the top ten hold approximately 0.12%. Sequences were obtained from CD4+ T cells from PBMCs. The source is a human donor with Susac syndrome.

This CDR3 reads CASSLPGSEQFF. The CDR3 DNA sequence: TGTGCCAGCAGCTTACCAGGGAGTGAGCAGTTCTTC. The chain is built from TRBV7-9 and TRBJ2-1; possibly TRBD1 or TRBD2 for D (5 bases each). The CDR3 consists of 12 residues. The germline gives CDR1 SEHNR, CDR2 FQNEAQ (reference sequence). V lost 2 bases and J lost 9, with 8 bases in between. Full variable domain (rest looked up from reference TRBV7-9 and TRBJ2-1): DTGVSQNPRHKITKRGQNVTFRCDPISEHNRLYWYRQTLGQGPEFLTYFQNEAQLEKSRLLSDRFSAERPKGSFSTLEIQRTEQGDSAMYLCASSLPGSEQFFGPGTRLTVL.

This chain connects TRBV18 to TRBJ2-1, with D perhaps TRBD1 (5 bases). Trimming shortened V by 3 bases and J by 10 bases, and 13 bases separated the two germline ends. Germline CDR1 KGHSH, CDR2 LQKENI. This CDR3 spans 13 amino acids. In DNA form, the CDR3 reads TGTGCCAGCTCACCGTGGGGCCTTGGGGAGCAGTTCTTC. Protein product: CASSPWGLGEQFF.